This T cell receptor beta chain was obtained from a study of patients and donors after allogeneic stem cell transplantation. TCRdb used MiXCR to reprocess the RT-PCR reads, holding one entry per CDR3 protein. The sample records about 410,000 distinct CDR3 sequences, 16% being singletons. Trimming took off 1 base at V and 5 bases at J, with 8 bases between the two ends. Germline V gene lookup returns CDR1 MNHEY and CDR2 SMNVEV (reference sequence). This CDR3 has 14 residues. Sequenced sample: blood, either unsorted or a sorted T cell fraction (not recorded which). The gene calls are TRBV27 and TRBJ1-4; D gene unclear. The source is a human donor who was either an allogeneic HSCT recipient or a stem cell or donor lymphocyte infusion donor (not recorded which). It is not recorded whose cells these are; they may come from a transplant donor. CDR3 amino acids: CASSLYGRNEKLFF. CDR3 DNA sequence: TGTGCCAGCAGTTTATACGGCAGAAATGAAAAACTGTTTTTT.